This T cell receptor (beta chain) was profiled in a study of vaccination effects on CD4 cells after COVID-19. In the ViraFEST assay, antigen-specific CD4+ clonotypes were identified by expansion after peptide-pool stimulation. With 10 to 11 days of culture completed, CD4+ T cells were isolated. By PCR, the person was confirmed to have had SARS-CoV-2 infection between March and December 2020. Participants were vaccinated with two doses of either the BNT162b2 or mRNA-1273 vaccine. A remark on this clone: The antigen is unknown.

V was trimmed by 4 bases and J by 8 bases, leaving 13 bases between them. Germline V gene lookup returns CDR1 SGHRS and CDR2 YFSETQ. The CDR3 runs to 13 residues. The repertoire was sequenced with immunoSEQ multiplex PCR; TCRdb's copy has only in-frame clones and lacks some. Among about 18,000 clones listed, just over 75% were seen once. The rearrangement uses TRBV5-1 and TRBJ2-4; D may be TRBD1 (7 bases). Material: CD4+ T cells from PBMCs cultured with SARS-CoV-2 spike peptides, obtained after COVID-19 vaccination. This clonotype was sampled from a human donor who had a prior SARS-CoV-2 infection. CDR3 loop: CASSLDRRDIQYF. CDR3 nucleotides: TGCGCCAGCAGCCTGGACAGGAGGGACATTCAGTACTTC. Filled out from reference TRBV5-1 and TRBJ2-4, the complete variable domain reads KAGVTQTPRYLIKTRGQQVTLSCSPISGHRSVSWYQQTPGQGLQFLFEYFSETQRNKGNFPGRFSGRQFSNSRSEMNVSTLELGDSALYLCASSLDRRDIQYFGAGTRLSVL.